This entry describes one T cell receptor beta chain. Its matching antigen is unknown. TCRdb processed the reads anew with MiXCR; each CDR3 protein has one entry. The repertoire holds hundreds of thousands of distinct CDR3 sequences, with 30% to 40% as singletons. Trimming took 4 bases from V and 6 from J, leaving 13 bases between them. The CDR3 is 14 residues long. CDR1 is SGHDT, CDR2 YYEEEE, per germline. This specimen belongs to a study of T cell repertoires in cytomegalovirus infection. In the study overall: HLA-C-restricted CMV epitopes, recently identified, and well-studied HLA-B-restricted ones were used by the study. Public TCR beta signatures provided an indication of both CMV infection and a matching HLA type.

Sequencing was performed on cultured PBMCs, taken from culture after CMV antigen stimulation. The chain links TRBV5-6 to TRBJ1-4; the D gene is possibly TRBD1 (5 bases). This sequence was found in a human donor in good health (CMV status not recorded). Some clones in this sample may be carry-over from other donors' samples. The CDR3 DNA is TGTGCCAGCAGCCCCGGGACGGATGATGAAAAACTGTTTTTT. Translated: CASSPGTDDEKLFF.